Here is one TCR beta chain with its context. Its antigen is unknown. The sample belongs to a study of shared clonotypes between healthy human individuals. Partitioning of CD4+ cells yielded a CD45RA+ naive subset and a CD45RA-negative memory subset. Sequencing was performed with immunoSEQ multiplex PCR; in TCRdb, only in-frame clones are kept and a portion is missing. Among some 1,100,000 clones listed, more than 75% were seen once. The study, taken as a whole, reports: Some clonotypes were shared by all four sorted-subset donors, while others were not shared. The non-shared ones had lower generation probabilities than the shared ones.

Sequenced input: memory CD4+ T cells from PBMCs. Noted subset: CD45RA-negative fraction. This receptor was identified in a young man in good health. Some clones in this sample may be carry-over from other donors' samples.

CDR3 sequence (DNA): TGCGCCAGCAGCTCAGCCGTACAAGAGACCCAGTACTTC. Translated, it gives CASSSAVQETQYF. The genes are TRBV5-1 and TRBJ2-5; D is uncertain. Germline V gene sequence: CDR1 SGHRS, CDR2 YFSETQ. V was cut by 3 bases and J by 2 bases, with 8 bases left in between. The CDR3 loop spans 13 amino acids.